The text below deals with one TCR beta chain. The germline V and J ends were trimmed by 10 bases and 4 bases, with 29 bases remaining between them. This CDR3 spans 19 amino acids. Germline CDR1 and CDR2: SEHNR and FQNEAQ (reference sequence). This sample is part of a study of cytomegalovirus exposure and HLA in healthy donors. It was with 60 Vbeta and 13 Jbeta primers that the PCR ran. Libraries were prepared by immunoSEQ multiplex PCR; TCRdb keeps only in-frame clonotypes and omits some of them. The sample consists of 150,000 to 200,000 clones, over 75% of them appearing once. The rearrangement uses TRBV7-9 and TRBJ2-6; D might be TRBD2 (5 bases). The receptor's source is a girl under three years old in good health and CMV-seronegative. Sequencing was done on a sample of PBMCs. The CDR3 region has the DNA TGTGCCACCGACTCCGGGGAACTCAGAAGGCGGGTGGGGGCCAACGTCCTGACTTTC. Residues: CATDSGELRRRVGANVLTF.